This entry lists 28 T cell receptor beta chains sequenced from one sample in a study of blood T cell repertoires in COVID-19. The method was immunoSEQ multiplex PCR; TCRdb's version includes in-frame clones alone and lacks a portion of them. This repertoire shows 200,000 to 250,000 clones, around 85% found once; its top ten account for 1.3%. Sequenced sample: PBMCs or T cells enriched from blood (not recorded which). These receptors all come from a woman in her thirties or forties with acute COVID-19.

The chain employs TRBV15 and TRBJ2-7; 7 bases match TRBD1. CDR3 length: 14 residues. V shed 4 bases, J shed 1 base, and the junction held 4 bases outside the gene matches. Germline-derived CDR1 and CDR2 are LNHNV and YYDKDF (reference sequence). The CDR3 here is CATSIGGDSYEQYF. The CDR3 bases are TGTGCCACCAGCATAGGGGGCGATTCCTACGAGCAGTACTTC.

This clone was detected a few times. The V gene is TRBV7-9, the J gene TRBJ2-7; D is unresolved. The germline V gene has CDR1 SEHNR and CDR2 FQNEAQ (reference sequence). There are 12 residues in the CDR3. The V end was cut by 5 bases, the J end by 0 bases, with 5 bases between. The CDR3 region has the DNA TGTGCCAGCAGCCCGAGCTCCTACGAGCAGTACTTC. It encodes CASSPSSYEQYF.

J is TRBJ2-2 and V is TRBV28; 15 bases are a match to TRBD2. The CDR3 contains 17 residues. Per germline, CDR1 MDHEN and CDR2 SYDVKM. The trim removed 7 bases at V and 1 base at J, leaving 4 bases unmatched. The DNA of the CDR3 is TGTGCCAGCACCCCGGGACTAGCGGGAGGGAACACCGGGGAGCTGTTTTTT. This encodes CASTPGLAGGNTGELFF.

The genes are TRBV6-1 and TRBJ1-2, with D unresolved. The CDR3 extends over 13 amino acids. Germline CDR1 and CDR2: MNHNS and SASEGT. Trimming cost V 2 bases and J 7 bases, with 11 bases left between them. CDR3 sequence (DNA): TGTGCCAGCAGTGAACGTCTGGCTCTTGGCTACACCTTC. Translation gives CASSERLALGYTF.

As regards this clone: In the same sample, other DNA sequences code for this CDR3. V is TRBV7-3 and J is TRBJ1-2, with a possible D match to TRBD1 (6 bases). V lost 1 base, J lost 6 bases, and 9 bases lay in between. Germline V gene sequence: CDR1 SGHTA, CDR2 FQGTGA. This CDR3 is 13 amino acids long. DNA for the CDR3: TGTGCCAGCAGCTTAAGCCCAGGGGATGGCTACACCTTC. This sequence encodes CASSLSPGDGYTF.

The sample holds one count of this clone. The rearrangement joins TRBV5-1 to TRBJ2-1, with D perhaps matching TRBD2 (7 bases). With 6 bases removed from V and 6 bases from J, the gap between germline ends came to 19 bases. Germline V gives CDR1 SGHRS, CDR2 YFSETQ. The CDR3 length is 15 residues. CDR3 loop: CASNTQGGRANEQFF. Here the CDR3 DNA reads TGCGCCAGCAACACCCAAGGGGGGAGGGCCAATGAGCAGTTCTTC.

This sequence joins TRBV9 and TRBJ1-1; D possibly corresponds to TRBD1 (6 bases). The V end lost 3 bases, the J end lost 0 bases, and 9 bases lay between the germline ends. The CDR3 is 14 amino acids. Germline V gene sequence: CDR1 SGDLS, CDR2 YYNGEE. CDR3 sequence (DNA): TGTGCCAGCAGCGCCGACAGGCTGAACACTGAAGCTTTCTTT. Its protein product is CASSADRLNTEAFF.

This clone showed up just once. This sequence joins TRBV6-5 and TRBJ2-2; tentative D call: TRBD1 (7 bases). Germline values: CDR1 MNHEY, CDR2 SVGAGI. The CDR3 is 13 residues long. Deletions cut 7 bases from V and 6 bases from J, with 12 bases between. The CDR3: CASTGGLAGELFF. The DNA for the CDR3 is TGTGCCAGCACAGGGGGGTTGGCCGGGGAGCTGTTTTTT.

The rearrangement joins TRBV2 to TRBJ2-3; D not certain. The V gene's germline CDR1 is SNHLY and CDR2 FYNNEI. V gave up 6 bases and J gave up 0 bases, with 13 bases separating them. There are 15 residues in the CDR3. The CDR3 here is CASRSGSSSTDTQYF. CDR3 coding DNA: TGTGCCAGCAGGTCCGGGTCCTCTAGCACAGATACGCAGTATTTT.

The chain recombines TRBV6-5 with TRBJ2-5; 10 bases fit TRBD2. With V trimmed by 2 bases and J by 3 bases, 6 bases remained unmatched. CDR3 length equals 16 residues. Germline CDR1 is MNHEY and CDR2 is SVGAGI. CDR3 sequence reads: CASSYQAGGGKETQYF. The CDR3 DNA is TGTGCCAGCAGTTACCAAGCGGGAGGGGGGAAAGAGACCCAGTACTTC.

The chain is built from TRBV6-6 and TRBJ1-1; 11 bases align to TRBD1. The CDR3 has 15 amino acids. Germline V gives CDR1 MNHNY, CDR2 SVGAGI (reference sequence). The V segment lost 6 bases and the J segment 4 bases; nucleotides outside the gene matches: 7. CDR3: CASRDRGRIGTEAFF. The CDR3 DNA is TGTGCCAGCAGGGACAGGGGGCGAATCGGCACTGAAGCTTTCTTT.

CDR3 amino acids: CASSFAGANYGYTF. Written as DNA, the CDR3 is TGTGCCAGCAGTTTTGCAGGGGCTAACTATGGCTACACCTTC. V and J are TRBV28 and TRBJ1-2; possible D gene TRBD1, 6 bases. Germline lookup yields CDR1 MDHEN and CDR2 SYDVKM. V shed 3 bases and J shed 0 bases, with 8 bases lying between them. This CDR3 is 14 amino acids long.

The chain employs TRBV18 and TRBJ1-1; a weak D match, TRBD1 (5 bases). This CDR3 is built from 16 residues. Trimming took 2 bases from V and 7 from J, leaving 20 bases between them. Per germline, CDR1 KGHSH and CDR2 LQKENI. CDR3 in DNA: TGTGCCAGCTCACCATATAAGGCAGGGAAGGGCGGTGAAGCTTTCTTT. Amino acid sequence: CASSPYKAGKGGEAFF.

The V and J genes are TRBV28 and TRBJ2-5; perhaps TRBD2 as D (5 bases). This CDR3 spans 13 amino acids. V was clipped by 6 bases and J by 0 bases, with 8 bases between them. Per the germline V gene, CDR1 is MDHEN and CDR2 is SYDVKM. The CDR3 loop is CASSGENQETQYF. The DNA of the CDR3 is TGTGCCAGCAGCGGGGAGAACCAAGAGACCCAGTACTTC. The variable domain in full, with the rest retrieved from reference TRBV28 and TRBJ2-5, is DVKVTQSSRYLVKRTGEKVFLECVQDMDHENMFWYRQDPGLGLRLIYFSYDVKMKEKGDIPEGYSVSREKKERFSLILESASTNQTSMYLCASSGENQETQYFGPGTRLLVL.

DNA of the CDR3: TGTGCCAGCAGCTCCGGGCGACAGGGGGCCTCCGGGACCCAGTACTTC. It encodes CASSSGRQGASGTQYF. This chain connects TRBV7-7 to TRBJ2-5, with 10 positions matching TRBD1. This CDR3 region has 16 residues. Germline V gives CDR1 SSHAT, CDR2 FNYEAQ (reference sequence). Trimming cost V 4 bases and J 7 bases; bases outside gene matches: 12.

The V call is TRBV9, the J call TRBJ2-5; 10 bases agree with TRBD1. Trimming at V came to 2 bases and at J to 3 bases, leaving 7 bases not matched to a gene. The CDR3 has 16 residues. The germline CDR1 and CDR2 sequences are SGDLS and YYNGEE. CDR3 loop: CASSVKSGTGEETQYF. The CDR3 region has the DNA TGTGCCAGCAGCGTGAAGTCTGGGACAGGGGAAGAGACCCAGTACTTC.

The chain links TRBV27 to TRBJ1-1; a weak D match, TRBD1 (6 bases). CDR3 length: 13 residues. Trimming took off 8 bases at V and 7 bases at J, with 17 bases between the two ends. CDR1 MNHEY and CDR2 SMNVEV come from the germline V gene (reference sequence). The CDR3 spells CASGYSVGGEAFF. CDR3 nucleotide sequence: TGTGCCAGCGGGTACAGCGTAGGGGGTGAAGCTTTCTTT.

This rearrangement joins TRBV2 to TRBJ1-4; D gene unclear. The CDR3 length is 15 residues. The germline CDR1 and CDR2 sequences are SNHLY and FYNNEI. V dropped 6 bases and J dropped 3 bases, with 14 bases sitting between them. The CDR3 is CASRPRSGANEKLFF. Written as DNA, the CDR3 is TGTGCCAGCAGACCCCGGTCAGGTGCTAATGAAAAACTGTTTTTT.

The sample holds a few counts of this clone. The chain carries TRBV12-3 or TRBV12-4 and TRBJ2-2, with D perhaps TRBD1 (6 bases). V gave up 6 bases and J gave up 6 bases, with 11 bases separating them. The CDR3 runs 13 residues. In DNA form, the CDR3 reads TGTGCCAGCAGAAACAGGGTCTCCGGGGAGCTGTTTTTT. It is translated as CASRNRVSGELFF.

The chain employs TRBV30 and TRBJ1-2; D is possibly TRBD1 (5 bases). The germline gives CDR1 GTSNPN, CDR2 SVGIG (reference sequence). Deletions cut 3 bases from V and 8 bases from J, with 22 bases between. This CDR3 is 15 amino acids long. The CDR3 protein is CAWSKTPQGAWGYTF. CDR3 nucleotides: TGTGCCTGGAGCAAAACCCCCCAGGGCGCATGGGGCTACACCTTC.

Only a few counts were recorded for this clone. CDR3: CASSPPGSKYEQYF. The CDR3 DNA is TGTGCCAGCTCACCACCCGGGAGTAAGTACGAGCAGTACTTC. The chain couples TRBV18 to TRBJ2-7; D possibly corresponds to TRBD2 (6 bases). Per the germline V gene, CDR1 is KGHSH and CDR2 is LQKENI. The CDR3 runs to 14 residues. V lost 0 bases and J 4 bases, leaving 10 bases between the germline ends.

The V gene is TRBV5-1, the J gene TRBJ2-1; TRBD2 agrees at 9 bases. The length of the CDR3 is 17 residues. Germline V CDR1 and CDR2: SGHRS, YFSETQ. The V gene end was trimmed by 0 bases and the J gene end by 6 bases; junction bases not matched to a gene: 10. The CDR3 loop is CASSLASGTSARNEQFF. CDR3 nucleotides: TGCGCCAGCAGCTTGGCTAGCGGGACATCCGCACGCAATGAGCAGTTCTTC.

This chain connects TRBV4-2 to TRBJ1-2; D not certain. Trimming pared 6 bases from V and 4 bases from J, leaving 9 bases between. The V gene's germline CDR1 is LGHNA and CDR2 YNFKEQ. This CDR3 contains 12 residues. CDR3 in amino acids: CASSSLLYGYTF. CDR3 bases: TGTGCCAGCAGTTCCCTACTCTATGGCTACACCTTC.

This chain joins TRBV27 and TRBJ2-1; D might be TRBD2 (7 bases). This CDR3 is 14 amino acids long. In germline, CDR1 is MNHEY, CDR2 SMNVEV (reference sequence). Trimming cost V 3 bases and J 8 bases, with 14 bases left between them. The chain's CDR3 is CASSLGGHIDEQFF. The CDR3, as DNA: TGTGCCAGCAGTTTGGGGGGGCATATTGATGAGCAGTTCTTC.

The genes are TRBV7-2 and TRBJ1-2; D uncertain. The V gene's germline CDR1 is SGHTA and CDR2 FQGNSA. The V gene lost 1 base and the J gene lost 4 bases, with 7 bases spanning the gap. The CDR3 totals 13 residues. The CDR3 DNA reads TGTGCCAGCAGCTTAGGGCAGTCCTATGGCTACACCTTC. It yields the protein CASSLGQSYGYTF.

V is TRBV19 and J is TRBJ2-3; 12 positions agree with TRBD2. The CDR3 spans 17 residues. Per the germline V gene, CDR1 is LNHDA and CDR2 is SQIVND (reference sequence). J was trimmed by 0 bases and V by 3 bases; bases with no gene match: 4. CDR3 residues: CASSIGLAGTSTDTQYF. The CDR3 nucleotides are TGTGCCAGTAGTATCGGACTAGCGGGGACTAGCACAGATACGCAGTATTTT.

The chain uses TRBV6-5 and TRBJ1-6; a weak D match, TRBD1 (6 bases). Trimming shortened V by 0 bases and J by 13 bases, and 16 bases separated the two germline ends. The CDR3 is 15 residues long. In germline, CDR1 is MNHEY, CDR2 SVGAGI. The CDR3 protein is CASSYSIQGFSPLHF. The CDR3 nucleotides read TGTGCCAGCAGTTACTCGATTCAGGGGTTTTCTCCCCTCCACTTT.

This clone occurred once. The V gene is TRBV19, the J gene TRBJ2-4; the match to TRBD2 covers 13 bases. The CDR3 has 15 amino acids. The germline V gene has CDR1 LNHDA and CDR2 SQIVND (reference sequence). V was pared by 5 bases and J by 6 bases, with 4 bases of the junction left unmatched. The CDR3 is CASSPRTSGGNIQYF. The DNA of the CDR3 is TGTGCCAGTAGTCCTCGGACTAGCGGGGGAAACATTCAGTACTTC.